This T cell receptor (beta chain) was recorded in a study of CD8+ T cells in alopecia areata. Overall study findings and caveats: There was only one nonresponder, so it was unclear how baseline CD8+ expansion relates to response. Scalp clonality, together with expanded CD8+ clones among the top 100, fell significantly with tofacitinib. Patients shared TCRs less clearly than mice did, possibly for HLA-related reasons.

Sequencing relied on a cDNA template that was reverse transcribed from extracted RNA. Libraries were prepared by immunoSEQ multiplex PCR; TCRdb keeps only in-frame clonotypes and omits some of them. The sample yields 150,000 to 200,000 clones, 60% to 75% seen once. Documented treatment: oral pan-JAK inhibitor, 5-10 mg twice daily. J lost 0 bases, V lost 4 bases, and 0 bases had no gene match. Germline V gives CDR1 SQVTM, CDR2 ANQGSEA. The CDR3 is made up of 13 amino acids. The table lists this clone with a few counts. Its antigen is not known. Other DNA sequences from this sample encode an identical CDR3 as well.

The sequences come from CD4+ T cells sorted from blood, collected at week 24, from a patient treated with tofacitinib. This chain links TRBV29-1 with TRBJ1-5; 7 nucleotides align to TRBD1. The TCR comes from a human donor with alopecia areata. The CDR3 region has the DNA TGCAGCGTTGGGGACAGTAGCAATCAGCCCCAGCATTTT. Amino acids: CSVGDSSNQPQHF.